One and the same sample provided the 13 T cell receptor beta chains below, sequenced in a study of response to subunit inactivated influenza vaccine (dated by TCRdb to between 2017 and 2018). Library preparation employed RT-PCR. Sequencing relied on an Illumina HiSeq 2500. The public reads were reanalyzed by TCRdb: fastp trimming at Q25, MiXCR alignment, in-frame beta chains only. Entries that share a CDR3 protein sequence are merged under the most common genes and DNA. Recorded for this sample are almost 600,000 distinct CDR3 sequences; 14% of them occurred a single time. The biggest ten clones account for around 10% of the sample. The source material was PBMCs from blood, sampled 11 to 12 days after vaccination. The source of these receptors is a man in his fifties who received an inactivated influenza vaccine. Donor details come from another sample of the same person, matched by shared clones.

This clonotype was picked up many times. This chain links TRBV5-6 with TRBJ2-1; D uncertain. This CDR3 is 12 amino acids long. V was pared by 2 bases and J by 2 bases, with 2 bases between. From germline, CDR1 is SGHDT and CDR2 YYEEEE. CDR3 residues: CASSFPYNEQFF. For the CDR3, the DNA is TGTGCCAGCAGCTTCCCCTACAATGAGCAGTTCTTC. Full variable domain (remainder filled in from reference TRBV5-6 and TRBJ2-1): DAGVTQSPTHLIKTRGQQVTLRCSPKSGHDTVSWYQQALGQGPQFIFQYYEEEERQRGNFPDRFSGHQFPNYSSELNVNALLLGDSALYLCASSFPYNEQFFGPGTRLTVL.

V is TRBV5-6 and J is TRBJ2-2; D possibly corresponds to TRBD2 (5 bases). This CDR3 is built from 16 residues. V lost 2 bases and J lost 6, with 17 bases in between. Germline CDR1 and CDR2: SGHDT and YYEEEE. The CDR3 coding sequence is TGTGCCAGCAGCTTATTGGGTGAAAAACTAGCCGGGGAGCTGTTTTTT. Translating it yields CASSLLGEKLAGELFF.

In this sample, this clonotype turned up a few times. The chain carries TRBV4-2 and TRBJ2-3; 8 positions agree with TRBD2. V shed 4 bases, J shed 5 bases, and the junction held 8 bases outside the gene matches. CDR3 length: 15 amino acids. The V gene's germline CDR1 is LGHNA and CDR2 YNFKEQ. DNA for the CDR3: TGTGCCAGCAGCCCCGTCCCGGGACTAGTAGATACGCAGTATTTT. Its translation is CASSPVPGLVDTQYF.

This chain links TRBV28 with TRBJ2-5; TRBD1 is a possible D gene (6 bases). Germline CDR1 MDHEN, CDR2 SYDVKM. The CDR3 spans 14 residues. Trimming shortened V by 6 bases and J by 1 base, and 12 bases separated the two germline ends. CDR3 protein: CASSSPDSQETQYF. Here the CDR3 DNA reads TGTGCCAGCAGCTCACCGGACAGCCAAGAGACCCAGTACTTC.

The chain carries TRBV6-5 and TRBJ1-6; TRBD1 matches at 10 bases. There are 18 residues in the CDR3. Unmatched junction bases numbered 13, after V lost 2 bases and J lost 9 bases. Germline V gene lookup returns CDR1 MNHEY and CDR2 SVGAGI. CDR3 nucleotide sequence: TGTGCCAGCAGTTACCGACAGAGACAGGGGGCGCCTGGTTCACCCCTCCACTTT. This sequence encodes CASSYRQRQGAPGSPLHF.

DNA of the CDR3: TGCGCCAGCGAAGTGGGGAGAGGGGGAGAGACCCAGTACTTC. This codes for CASEVGRGGETQYF. This chain links TRBV5-1 with TRBJ2-5; tentatively, D is TRBD1 (6 bases). V lost 7 bases and J lost 4, with 17 bases in between. The CDR3 totals 14 residues. CDR1 and CDR2 (germline): SGHRS, YFSETQ.

This clonotype was counted at least ten times. The chain joins TRBV6-1 to TRBJ2-7, with TRBD2 identical over 13 bases. The germline V gene encodes CDR1 MNHNS and CDR2 SASEGT. The V and J ends lost 6 bases and 1 base, in that order; junction bases with no gene match: 9. This CDR3 comprises 17 residues. CDR3: CASRQLAGGPGSYEQYF. Written as DNA, the CDR3 is TGTGCCAGCAGGCAACTAGCGGGAGGGCCCGGTTCCTACGAGCAGTACTTC.

V gene TRBV4-1 combines with J gene TRBJ1-1; D is undetermined. This CDR3 contains 15 residues. V was shortened by 6 bases and J by 1 base, with 15 bases between the two germline ends. Per germline, CDR1 MGHRA and CDR2 YSYEKL. The CDR3 DNA is TGCGCCAGCAGTAAGGGTTCCCAGCCGAACACTGAAGCTTTCTTT. It specifies CASSKGSQPNTEAFF.

The chain couples TRBV15 to TRBJ2-7; a weak D match, TRBD1 (5 bases). Germline CDR1 and CDR2: LNHNV and YYDKDF (reference sequence). This CDR3 is 13 amino acids long. The V end was cut by 4 bases, the J end by 6 bases, with 13 bases between. The CDR3 loop is CATSTGSLVEQYF. In DNA form, the CDR3 reads TGTGCCACCAGCACAGGGTCCCTGGTCGAGCAGTACTTC.

This clonotype was picked up a small number of times. J is TRBJ2-2 and V is TRBV2; TRBD1 matches 8 bases. The CDR3 covers 14 residues. Per the germline V gene, CDR1 is SNHLY and CDR2 is FYNNEI. The junction had 6 bases not matched to a gene; V was cut back by 6 bases and J by 6 bases. As DNA, the CDR3 is TGTGCCAGCAGACCTCGACAGGGGCCCGGGGAGCTGTTTTTT. Translating it yields CASRPRQGPGELFF.

This clonotype was recorded a few times. V and J are TRBV5-1 and TRBJ2-7; perhaps TRBD2 as D (6 bases). Germline CDR1 SGHRS, CDR2 YFSETQ. V lost 4 bases and J lost 0, with 11 bases in between. The CDR3 runs to 14 residues. CDR3 protein: CASSMLGSSYEQYF. CDR3 DNA: TGCGCCAGCAGCATGCTCGGGAGCTCCTACGAGCAGTACTTC.

The sample holds many counts of this clonotype. The V and J genes are TRBV19 and TRBJ2-2; D tentatively reads TRBD1 or TRBD2 (5 bases each). Looked up from germline, CDR1 is LNHDA and CDR2 is SQIVND (reference sequence). Trimming cost V 5 bases and J 4 bases, with 14 bases left between them. The CDR3 runs 15 residues. The CDR3 loop reads CASSPAGRGTGELFF. The CDR3 DNA reads as TGTGCCAGTAGTCCCGCAGGGAGAGGCACCGGGGAGCTGTTTTTT.

This clonotype was observed a handful of times. The chain employs TRBV7-2 and TRBJ2-1, with D unresolved. The CDR3 spans 13 residues. Germline V lookup: CDR1 SGHTA, CDR2 FQGNSA. V was trimmed by 3 bases and J by 7 bases, leaving 10 bases between them. The CDR3 DNA reads TGTGCCAGCAGCTTGGCCAGCACTAATGAGCAGTTCTTC. It translates to CASSLASTNEQFF.